These 27 T cell receptor beta chains share one sample of origin, sequenced in a study of blood T cell repertoires in COVID-19. Sequencing used immunoSEQ multiplex PCR; TCRdb keeps in-frame clones, though not all of them. The sample shows around 150,000 clones, approximately 88% of them seen only once. The sample comprised PBMCs or T cells enriched from blood (not recorded which). Receptors originate from a woman in her forties or fifties who had recovered from COVID-19.

CDR3 sequence: CSASLAGTQETQYF. DNA for the CDR3: TGCAGTGCTAGTCTTGCAGGGACTCAAGAGACCCAGTACTTC. The chain links TRBV20-1 to TRBJ2-5; D might be TRBD2 (6 bases). Germline loops: CDR1 DFQATT, CDR2 SNEGSKA (reference sequence). This CDR3 spans 14 amino acids. The V and J ends lost 3 bases and 2 bases respectively, with 13 bases between them.

This clone was seen only once. The chain recombines TRBV6-5 with TRBJ2-7, with TRBD1 identical over 7 bases. With V trimmed by 6 bases and J by 5 bases, 10 bases remained unmatched. Germline V lookup: CDR1 MNHEY, CDR2 SVGAGI. This CDR3 has 14 residues. This chain's CDR3 is CASSPQGQGHEQYF. The CDR3 DNA reads as TGTGCCAGCAGCCCACAGGGGCAGGGGCACGAGCAGTACTTC.

This clone was seen a few times. The gene calls are TRBV4-3 and TRBJ1-1, with D unresolved. The CDR3 has 14 residues. V lost 0 bases and J lost 3, with 8 bases in between. Germline loops: CDR1 LGHNA, CDR2 YSLEER. This CDR3 reads CASSQDRRDTEAFF. Here the CDR3 DNA reads TGCGCCAGCAGCCAAGATAGGAGGGACACTGAAGCTTTCTTT.

The gene calls are TRBV11-2 and TRBJ2-7, with 8 bases that match TRBD2. CDR1 and CDR2 from the germline V gene are SGHAT and FQNNGV. Trimming cost V 1 base and J 4 bases; bases outside gene matches: 12. The CDR3 is 17 amino acids. CDR3 in DNA: TGTGCCAGCAGCTTAGTTGGTGCGGGGGGCAAGGGATACGAGCAGTACTTC. This codes for CASSLVGAGGKGYEQYF.

The genes are TRBV19 and TRBJ2-4; maybe TRBD1 (7 bases). The CDR3 sequence is 14 residues long. The V gene's germline CDR1 is LNHDA and CDR2 SQIVND (reference sequence). V was cut by 6 bases and J by 7 bases, with 16 bases left in between. Here the CDR3 reads CASSDRARGNIQYF. CDR3 sequence (DNA): TGTGCCAGTAGCGACAGGGCCCGGGGGAACATTCAGTACTTC.

The CDR3 region has the DNA TGCGCCAGCAGCTTGGGACAGGATCCTAGCACAGATACGCAGTATTTT. Amino acid sequence: CASSLGQDPSTDTQYF. This rearrangement joins TRBV5-1 to TRBJ2-3, with D maybe TRBD1 (6 bases). The CDR3 runs to 16 residues. Trimming took off 0 bases at V and 0 bases at J, with 11 bases between the two ends. CDR1 SGHRS and CDR2 YFSETQ come from the germline V gene. Drawing the rest from reference TRBV5-1 and TRBJ2-3, the complete variable domain is KAGVTQTPRYLIKTRGQQVTLSCSPISGHRSVSWYQQTPGQGLQFLFEYFSETQRNKGNFPGRFSGRQFSNSRSEMNVSTLELGDSALYLCASSLGQDPSTDTQYFGPGTRLTVL.

The sample holds one count of this clone. J is TRBJ2-5 and V is TRBV18; 12 positions agree with TRBD1. Per germline, CDR1 KGHSH and CDR2 LQKENI. The CDR3 loop spans 15 amino acids. The V and J ends lost 5 bases and 5 bases, in that order; junction bases with no gene match: 6. The CDR3 is CASSTGTGGRETQYF. For the CDR3, the DNA is TGTGCCAGCTCAACCGGGACAGGGGGCCGGGAGACCCAGTACTTC. The full variable domain, in which reference TRBV18 and TRBJ2-5 provide the parts outside the CDR3, is NAGVMQNPRHLVRRRGQEARLRCSPMKGHSHVYWYRQLPEEGLKFMVYLQKENIIDESGMPKERFSAEFPKEGPSILRIQQVVRGDSAAYFCASSTGTGGRETQYFGPGTRLLVL.

The chain employs TRBV7-9 and TRBJ1-1; D remains ambiguous. V shed 4 bases and J shed 7 bases, with 19 bases lying between them. CDR1 and CDR2 (germline): SEHNR, FQNEAQ (reference sequence). This CDR3 comprises 15 residues. The CDR3 DNA follows: TGTGCCAGCAGCTCCCTGCGAGGGAGTTATGTTGAAGCTTTCTTT. As protein: CASSSLRGSYVEAFF.

This rearrangement joins TRBV12-5 to TRBJ2-7, with 8 bases matching TRBD1. V dropped 1 base and J dropped 5; count of bases not matched to a gene: 4. CDR1 and CDR2 from the germline V gene are LGHNT and FRNRAP. The CDR3 totals 14 residues. CDR3 DNA sequence: TGTGCTAGTGGTTTGGAGACAGGGGTTGACGAGCAGTACTTC. This translates into CASGLETGVDEQYF.

The gene calls are TRBV9 and TRBJ2-2, with no clear D. CDR3 length: 14 residues. The V and J ends lost 0 bases and 6 bases respectively, with 9 bases between them. Germline CDR1 SGDLS, CDR2 YYNGEE. The CDR3 here is CASSVGGVAGELFF. DNA for the CDR3: TGTGCCAGCAGCGTAGGCGGTGTAGCCGGGGAGCTGTTTTTT. The complete variable domain, with remaining parts taken from reference TRBV9 and TRBJ2-2, reads DSGVTQTPKHLITATGQRVTLRCSPRSGDLSVYWYQQSLDQGLQFLIQYYNGEERAKGNILERFSAQQFPDLHSELNLSSLELGDSALYFCASSVGGVAGELFFGEGSRLTVL.

The chain uses TRBV6-5 and TRBJ2-5; 13 nucleotides match TRBD2. Looked up from germline, CDR1 is MNHEY and CDR2 is SVGAGI. V trimming: 6 bases; J trimming: 0 bases; junction bases outside the gene matches: 1. This CDR3 is 15 amino acids long. In DNA form, the CDR3 reads TGTGCCAGCAGCGGACTAGCGGGGGACCAAGAGACCCAGTACTTC. It specifies CASSGLAGDQETQYF.

This sequence joins TRBV7-3 and TRBJ2-3, with D maybe TRBD2 (5 bases). Germline CDR1 reads SGHTA; CDR2 reads FQGTGA. Trimming removed 2 bases from V and 4 bases from J, with 16 bases in between. There are 16 residues in the CDR3. The CDR3 spells CASSLDGRGVSDTQYF. CDR3 DNA: TGTGCCAGCAGCTTAGATGGCCGGGGTGTATCAGATACGCAGTATTTT.

V is TRBV27 and J is TRBJ1-4; the D gene is possibly TRBD1 (6 bases). Trimming pared 6 bases from V and 7 bases from J, leaving 18 bases between. The CDR3 covers 15 residues. The germline gives CDR1 MNHEY, CDR2 SMNVEV (reference sequence). The CDR3 loop reads CASSLGGSGGEKLFF. In nucleotides, the CDR3 is TGTGCCAGCAGCTTAGGGGGATCCGGGGGTGAAAAACTGTTTTTT. The full variable domain, in which reference TRBV27 and TRBJ1-4 provide the parts outside the CDR3, is EAQVTQNPRYLITVTGKKLTVTCSQNMNHEYMSWYRQDPGLGLRQIYYSMNVEVTDKGDVPEGYKVSRKEKRNFPLILESPSPNQTSLYFCASSLGGSGGEKLFFGSGTQLSVL.

The DNA for the CDR3 is TGCGCCAGCAGCGATTTTGGTCCTACAGGGTTGAACACTGAAGCTTTCTTT. This sequence encodes CASSDFGPTGLNTEAFF. The chain recombines TRBV5-1 with TRBJ1-1; D may be TRBD1 (6 bases). This CDR3 region has 17 residues. Germline-derived CDR1 and CDR2 are SGHRS and YFSETQ. Trimming pared 4 bases from V and 0 bases from J, leaving 19 bases between.

This clone was seen once. The chain uses TRBV9 and TRBJ1-2; 7 nucleotides agree with TRBD1. The CDR3 runs to 15 residues. Germline V gene data show CDR1 as SGDLS and CDR2 as YYNGEE. Trimming cost V 4 bases and J 2 bases; bases outside gene matches: 8. The CDR3 reads CASSPQIQGNYGYTF. For the CDR3, the DNA is TGTGCCAGCAGCCCTCAGATACAGGGGAACTATGGCTACACCTTC.

As to this clone: Other DNA sequences in this specimen translate into the identical CDR3. The CDR3 loop is CASSPGNTIYF. CDR3 DNA: TGTGCCAGCAGCCCAGGAAACACCATATATTTT. The chain employs TRBV7-9 and TRBJ1-3; no reliable D call. V shed 5 bases and J shed 4 bases, with 3 bases lying between them. This CDR3 has 11 residues. The germline V gene encodes CDR1 SEHNR and CDR2 FQNEAQ (reference sequence).

V and J are TRBV12-3 or TRBV12-4 and TRBJ2-1; the match to TRBD1 covers 8 bases. The junction had 5 bases not matched to a gene; V was cut back by 1 base and J by 15 bases. The CDR3 spans 12 residues. The CDR3: CASSLGGTGGFF. In DNA, the CDR3 is TGTGCCAGCAGTTTAGGGGGGACAGGAGGGTTCTTC.

This rearrangement joins TRBV12-3 or TRBV12-4 to TRBJ2-4, with a weak D call TRBD1 (6 bases). The V end was cut by 4 bases, the J end by 7 bases, with 8 bases between. This CDR3 region has 12 residues. The CDR3 bases are TGTGCCAGCAGTTACAGGGATAACATTCAGTACTTC. The encoded protein is CASSYRDNIQYF.

This clone appeared a single time. This chain connects TRBV7-2 to TRBJ1-2; perhaps TRBD1 as D (5 bases). The germline V gene has CDR1 SGHTA and CDR2 FQGNSA. V lost 5 bases, J lost 4 bases, and 11 bases lay in between. The CDR3 extends over 13 amino acids. The CDR3 coding sequence is TGTGCCAGCAGCCGAGACAGCATCTATGGCTACACCTTC. Translated: CASSRDSIYGYTF.

The V gene is TRBV3-1 (or the pseudogene TRBV3-2), the J gene TRBJ2-3; D may be TRBD2 (6 bases). V lost 3 bases, J lost 5 bases, and 21 bases lay in between. The V gene's germline CDR1 is LGHDT and CDR2 YNNKEL (reference sequence). This CDR3 contains 17 residues. The CDR3 here is CASSQTSGPYGGDTQYF. The CDR3 coding sequence is TGTGCCAGCAGCCAGACTTCCGGGCCCTACGGGGGAGATACGCAGTATTTT.

The V call is TRBV9, the J call TRBJ2-7; D is possibly TRBD1 (5 bases). CDR1 and CDR2 from the germline V gene are SGDLS and YYNGEE. Deletions cut 0 bases from V and 1 base from J, with 11 bases between. CDR3 length: 15 amino acids. In DNA form, the CDR3 reads TGTGCCAGCAGCGTAGCAGGGATACCTTCCTACGAGCAGTACTTC. This gives the protein CASSVAGIPSYEQYF.

The J gene is TRBJ1-3, the V gene TRBV5-1, with no clear D. This CDR3 region has 15 residues. Germline CDR1 and CDR2: SGHRS and YFSETQ. V was shortened by 0 bases and J by 0 bases, with 7 bases between the two germline ends. The CDR3 reads CASSLGASSGNTIYF. The CDR3 DNA is TGCGCCAGCAGCTTGGGGGCGAGCTCTGGAAACACCATATATTTT.

This chain joins TRBV11-2 and TRBJ2-1; 11 nucleotides agree with TRBD2. Germline V gene data show CDR1 as SGHAT and CDR2 as FQNNGV. With 1 base clipped from V and 1 base from J, the junction kept 3 bases outside the gene matches. The CDR3 loop spans 17 amino acids. The CDR3 sequence is CASSLVASGGSYNEQFF. CDR3 in DNA: TGTGCCAGCAGCTTAGTGGCTAGCGGGGGGTCCTACAATGAGCAGTTCTTC.

The rearrangement joins TRBV27 to TRBJ2-1; D is perhaps TRBD1 (6 bases). V lost 7 bases to trimming and J lost 0 bases, with 16 bases between them. This CDR3 spans 16 amino acids. Germline V gives CDR1 MNHEY, CDR2 SMNVEV (reference sequence). DNA for the CDR3: TGTGCCAGCACCCTTACAGGGCTGGGCTCCTACAATGAGCAGTTCTTC. As protein: CASTLTGLGSYNEQFF.

The chain carries TRBV4-3 and TRBJ2-1; tentative D call: TRBD2 (5 bases). The CDR3 is 16 amino acids. Trimming shortened V by 0 bases and J by 0 bases, and 9 bases separated the two germline ends. Germline V gives CDR1 LGHNA, CDR2 YSLEER. The CDR3 nucleotides read TGCGCCAGCAGCCAAGAGGCGGGCAGCTCCTACAATGAGCAGTTCTTC. This encodes CASSQEAGSSYNEQFF.

This clone was recorded a few times. The chain joins TRBV27 to TRBJ2-1, with 14 bases that match TRBD2. Unmatched junction bases numbered 7, after V lost 4 bases and J lost 2 bases. Germline V lookup: CDR1 MNHEY, CDR2 SMNVEV (reference sequence). CDR3 size: 18 residues. CDR3 in DNA: TGTGCCAGCAGTTCTCGGACTAGCGGGGGGATAACCTACAATGAGCAGTTCTTC. The encoded protein is CASSSRTSGGITYNEQFF.

The chain links TRBV9 to TRBJ2-2, with D unclear. The V gene's germline CDR1 is SGDLS and CDR2 YYNGEE. V was cut by 0 bases and J by 6 bases, with 6 bases left in between. The CDR3 is 13 residues long. This chain's CDR3 is CASSVEPAGELFF. Here the CDR3 DNA reads TGTGCCAGCAGCGTAGAACCAGCCGGGGAGCTGTTTTTT. The variable domain in full, with the rest retrieved from reference TRBV9 and TRBJ2-2, is DSGVTQTPKHLITATGQRVTLRCSPRSGDLSVYWYQQSLDQGLQFLIQYYNGEERAKGNILERFSAQQFPDLHSELNLSSLELGDSALYFCASSVEPAGELFFGEGSRLTVL.